This T cell receptor (beta chain) is from a study of memory CD4+ T cells and cytomegalovirus serostatus. Across the study: Donors were healthy Belgian adults, several CMV seropositive and 20 to 25 seronegative.

As originally analysed: After removing out-of-frame reads, over 2 million distinct TCRbeta sequences remained. Assay: immunoSEQ multiplex PCR; the TCRdb copy retains only in-frame clones and omits some. The V and J calls and clone size were taken over from that table, and D and trimming were inferred from the DNA. The repertoire holds 84,000 or so clones, with approximately 84% as singletons. Remarks on this clone: Its antigen is unknown.

The CDR3 runs to 16 residues. After removal of 1 base from V and 0 bases from J, the junction contained 0 bases not matched to a gene. Germline CDR1 MGHRA, CDR2 YSYEKL. Study-wide findings and caveats: Suggested: most of the CMV-linked TCR signature lies in CD4+ memory cells.

The sort gate was single viable CD3+CD4+CD8-CD45RO+ cells for memory CD4+ T cells. Positive selection with CD4 microbeads enriched total CD4+ T cells. The sample consisted of memory CD4+ T cells from blood. The receptor was derived from an adult in good health and CMV-seronegative. The genes are TRBV4-1 and TRBJ2-3; 11 bases are shared with TRBD2. The CDR3 reads CASSQGLAGSTDTQYF. The CDR3 region has the DNA TGCGCCAGCAGCCAAGGACTAGCGGGGAGCACAGATACGCAGTATTTT.